This T cell receptor beta chain was retrieved from a study of regulatory T cells in long-lasting Graves disease. General study results and limits: Favored usage of TRBV28, TRBJ1-2 and TRBJ2-5 was recorded in persistent disease. Accuracy was perhaps lowered by the small sample size. Investigators studied peripheral blood only, not thyroid tissue.

Building the TCR beta libraries relied on iRepertoire HTBI primers, and CDR3 regions underwent Arm-PCR. TCRdb called the multiplex PCR reads again in MiXCR, with one record for every CDR3 protein. The sample carries 450,000 or so distinct CDR3 sequences, 22% recorded once. Time point: persistent/refractory GD, antithyroid drugs over 5 years with positive TRAb. The TCR library was prepared using RNA isolated from PBMCs. Doctors identified Graves' disease using the American Thyroid Association guidelines. This clonotype was picked up many times. The antigen is unknown. Germline CDR1 ENHRY, CDR2 SYGVKD. CDR3 length: 16 amino acids. Trimming took 0 bases from V and 7 from J, leaving 15 bases between them.

This TCR was recovered from a female donor with Graves disease. Here the sequenced sample was peripheral blood mononuclear cells (PBMCs), taken when the disease was refractory, from a patient treated with antithyroid drugs. The rearrangement links TRBV10-3 to TRBJ1-4; possibly TRBD1 for D (6 bases). CDR3 in DNA: TGTGCCATCAGTGAGTCGATTTCAGGGGAGGGTGAAAAACTGTTTTTT. Amino acids: CAISESISGEGEKLFF.